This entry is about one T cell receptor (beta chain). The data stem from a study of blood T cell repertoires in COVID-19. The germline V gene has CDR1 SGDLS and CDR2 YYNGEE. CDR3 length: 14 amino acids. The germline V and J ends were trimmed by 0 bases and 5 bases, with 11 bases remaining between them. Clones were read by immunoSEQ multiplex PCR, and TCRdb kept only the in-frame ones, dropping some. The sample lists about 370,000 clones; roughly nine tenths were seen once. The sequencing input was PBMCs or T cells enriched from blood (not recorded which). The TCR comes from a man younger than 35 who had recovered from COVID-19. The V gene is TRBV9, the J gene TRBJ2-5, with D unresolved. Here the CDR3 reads CASSVGYIGETQYF. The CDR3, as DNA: TGTGCCAGCAGCGTAGGTTACATCGGGGAGACCCAGTACTTC. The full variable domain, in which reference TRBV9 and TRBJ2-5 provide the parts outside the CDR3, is DSGVTQTPKHLITATGQRVTLRCSPRSGDLSVYWYQQSLDQGLQFLIQYYNGEERAKGNILERFSAQQFPDLHSELNLSSLELGDSALYFCASSVGYIGETQYFGPGTRLLVL.